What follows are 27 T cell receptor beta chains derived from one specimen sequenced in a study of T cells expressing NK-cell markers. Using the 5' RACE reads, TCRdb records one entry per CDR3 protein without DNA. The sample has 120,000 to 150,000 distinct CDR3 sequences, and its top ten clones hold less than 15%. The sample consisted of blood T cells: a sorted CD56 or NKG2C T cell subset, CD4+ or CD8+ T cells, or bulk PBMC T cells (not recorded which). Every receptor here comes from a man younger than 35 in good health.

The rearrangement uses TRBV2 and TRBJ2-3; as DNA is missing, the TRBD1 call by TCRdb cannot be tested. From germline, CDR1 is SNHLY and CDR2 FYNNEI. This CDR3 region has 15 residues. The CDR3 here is CASSGQGGSTDTQYF.

CDR3 residues: CASSLAGGQYNEQFF. The rearrangement uses TRBV7-6 and TRBJ2-1; TCRdb's assignment of TRBD2 cannot be checked, as there is no DNA. Germline lookup yields CDR1 SGHVS and CDR2 FNYEAQ. The length of the CDR3 is 15 residues. The full variable domain, with the rest looked up from reference TRBV7-6 and TRBJ2-1, is GAGVSQSPRYKVTKRGQDVALRCDPISGHVSLYWYRQALGQGPEFLTYFNYEAQQDKSGLPNDRFSAERPEGSISTLTIQRTEQRDSAMYRCASSLAGGQYNEQFFGPGTRLTVL.

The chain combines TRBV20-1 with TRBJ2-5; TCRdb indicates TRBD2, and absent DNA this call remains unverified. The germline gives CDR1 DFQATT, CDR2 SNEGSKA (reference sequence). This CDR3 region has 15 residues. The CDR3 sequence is CSASRTSGLQETQYF.

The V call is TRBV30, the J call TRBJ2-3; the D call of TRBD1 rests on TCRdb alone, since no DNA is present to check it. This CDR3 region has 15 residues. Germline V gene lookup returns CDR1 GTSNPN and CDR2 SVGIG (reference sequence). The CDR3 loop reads CACPRTDVSTDTQYF.

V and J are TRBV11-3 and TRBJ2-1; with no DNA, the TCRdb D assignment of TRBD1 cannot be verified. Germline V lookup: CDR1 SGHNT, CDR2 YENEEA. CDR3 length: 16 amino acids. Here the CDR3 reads CASSHTATEYYNEQFF.

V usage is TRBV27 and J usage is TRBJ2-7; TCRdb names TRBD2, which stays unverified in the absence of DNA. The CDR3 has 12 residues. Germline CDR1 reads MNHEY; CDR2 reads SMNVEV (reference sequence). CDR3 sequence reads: CASSSQRDEQYF.

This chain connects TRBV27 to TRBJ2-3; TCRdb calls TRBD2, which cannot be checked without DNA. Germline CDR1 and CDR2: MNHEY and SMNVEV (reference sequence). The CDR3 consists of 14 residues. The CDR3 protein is CASSTLVVGLPQYF.

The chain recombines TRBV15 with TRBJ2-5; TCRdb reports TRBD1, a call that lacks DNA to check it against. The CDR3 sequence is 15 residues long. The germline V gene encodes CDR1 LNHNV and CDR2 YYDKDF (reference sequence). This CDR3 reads CATSRAGTPQETQYF. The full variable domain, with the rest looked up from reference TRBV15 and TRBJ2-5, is DAMVIQNPRYQVTQFGKPVTLSCSQTLNHNVMYWYQQKSSQAPKLLFHYYDKDFNNEADTPDNFQSRRPNTSFCFLDIRSPGLGDTAMYLCATSRAGTPQETQYFGPGTRLLVL.

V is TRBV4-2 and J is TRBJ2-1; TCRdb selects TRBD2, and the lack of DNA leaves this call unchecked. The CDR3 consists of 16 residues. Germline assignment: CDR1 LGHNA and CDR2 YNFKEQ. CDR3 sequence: CASSQRGTSVYNEQFF.

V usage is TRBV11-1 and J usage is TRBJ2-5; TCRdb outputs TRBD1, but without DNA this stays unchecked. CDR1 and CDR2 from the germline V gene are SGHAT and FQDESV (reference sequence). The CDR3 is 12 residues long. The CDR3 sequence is CASNRVGETQYF.

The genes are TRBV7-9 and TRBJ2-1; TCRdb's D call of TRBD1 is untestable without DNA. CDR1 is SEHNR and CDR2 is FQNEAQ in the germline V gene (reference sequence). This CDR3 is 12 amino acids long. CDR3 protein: CASSLEDREGFF. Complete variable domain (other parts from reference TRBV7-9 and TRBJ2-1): DTGVSQNPRHKITKRGQNVTFRCDPISEHNRLYWYRQTLGQGPEFLTYFQNEAQLEKSRLLSDRFSAERPKGSFSTLEIQRTEQGDSAMYLCASSLEDREGFFGPGTRLTVL.

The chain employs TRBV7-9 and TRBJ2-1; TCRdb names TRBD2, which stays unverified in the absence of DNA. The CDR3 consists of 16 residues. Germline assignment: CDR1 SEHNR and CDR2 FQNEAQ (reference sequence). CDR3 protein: CASSPGLSRSYNEQFF.

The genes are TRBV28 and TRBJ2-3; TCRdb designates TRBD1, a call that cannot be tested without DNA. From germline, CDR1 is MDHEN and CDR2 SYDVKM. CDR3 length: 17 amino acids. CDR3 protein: CASSLFRDRESADTQYF. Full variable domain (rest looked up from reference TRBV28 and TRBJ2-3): DVKVTQSSRYLVKRTGEKVFLECVQDMDHENMFWYRQDPGLGLRLIYFSYDVKMKEKGDIPEGYSVSREKKERFSLILESASTNQTSMYLCASSLFRDRESADTQYFGPGTRLTVL.

The CDR3 sequence: CSASIMDRNTEAFF. The V and J genes are TRBV20-1 and TRBJ1-1. CDR3 length: 14 residues. CDR1 DFQATT and CDR2 SNEGSKA come from the germline V gene (reference sequence).

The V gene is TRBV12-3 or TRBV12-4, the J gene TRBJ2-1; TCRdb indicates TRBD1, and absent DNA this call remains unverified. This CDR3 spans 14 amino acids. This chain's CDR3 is CASSRDSVYNEQFF.

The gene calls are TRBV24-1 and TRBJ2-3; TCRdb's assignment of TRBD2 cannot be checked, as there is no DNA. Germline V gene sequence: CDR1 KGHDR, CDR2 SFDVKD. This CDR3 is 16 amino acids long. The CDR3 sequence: CATSDYRLDSTDTQYF.

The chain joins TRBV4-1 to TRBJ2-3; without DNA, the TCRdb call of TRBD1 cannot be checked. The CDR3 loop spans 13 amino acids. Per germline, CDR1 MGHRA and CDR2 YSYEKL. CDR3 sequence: CASSSTGTDTQYF.

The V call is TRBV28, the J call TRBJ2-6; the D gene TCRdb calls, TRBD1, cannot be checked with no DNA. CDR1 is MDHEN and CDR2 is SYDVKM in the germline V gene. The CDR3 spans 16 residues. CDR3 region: CASSIRGRWVANVLTF.

The CDR3 loop reads CASSQTYRDYGYTF. The gene calls are TRBV5-1 and TRBJ1-2; the TCRdb call, TRBD1, lacks DNA for checking. The CDR3 extends over 14 amino acids. Germline V gene data show CDR1 as SGHRS and CDR2 as YFSETQ.

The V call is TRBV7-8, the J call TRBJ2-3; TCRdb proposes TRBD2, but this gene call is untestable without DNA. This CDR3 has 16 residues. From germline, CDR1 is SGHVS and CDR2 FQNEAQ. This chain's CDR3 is CASSFVAVTSTDTQYF.

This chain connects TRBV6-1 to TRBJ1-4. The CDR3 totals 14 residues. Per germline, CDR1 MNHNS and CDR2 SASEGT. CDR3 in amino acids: CASSKSATNEKLFF.

The CDR3 is CSARTPSGLQETQYF. V usage is TRBV20-1 and J usage is TRBJ2-5; TCRdb indicates TRBD2, and absent DNA this call remains unverified. CDR1 DFQATT and CDR2 SNEGSKA come from the germline V gene (reference sequence). CDR3 length equals 15 residues.

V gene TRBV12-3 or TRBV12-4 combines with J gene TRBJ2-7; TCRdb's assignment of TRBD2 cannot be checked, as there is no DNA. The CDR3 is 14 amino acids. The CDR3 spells CASSLGLAGDEQYF.

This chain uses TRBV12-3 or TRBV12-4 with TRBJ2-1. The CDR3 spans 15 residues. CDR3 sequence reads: CASSPKQNRYNEQFF.

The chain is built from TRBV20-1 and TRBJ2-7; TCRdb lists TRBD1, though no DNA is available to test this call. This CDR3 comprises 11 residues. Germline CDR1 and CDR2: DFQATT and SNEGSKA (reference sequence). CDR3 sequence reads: CSAEEGAEQYF.

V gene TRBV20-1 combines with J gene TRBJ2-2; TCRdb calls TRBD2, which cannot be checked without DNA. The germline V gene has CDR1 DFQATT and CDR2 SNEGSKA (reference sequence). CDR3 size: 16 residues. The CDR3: CSARVEREGPTGELFF.

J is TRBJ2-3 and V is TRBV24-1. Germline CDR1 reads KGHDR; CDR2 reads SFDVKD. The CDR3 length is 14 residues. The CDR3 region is CATKAVDSTDTQYF.